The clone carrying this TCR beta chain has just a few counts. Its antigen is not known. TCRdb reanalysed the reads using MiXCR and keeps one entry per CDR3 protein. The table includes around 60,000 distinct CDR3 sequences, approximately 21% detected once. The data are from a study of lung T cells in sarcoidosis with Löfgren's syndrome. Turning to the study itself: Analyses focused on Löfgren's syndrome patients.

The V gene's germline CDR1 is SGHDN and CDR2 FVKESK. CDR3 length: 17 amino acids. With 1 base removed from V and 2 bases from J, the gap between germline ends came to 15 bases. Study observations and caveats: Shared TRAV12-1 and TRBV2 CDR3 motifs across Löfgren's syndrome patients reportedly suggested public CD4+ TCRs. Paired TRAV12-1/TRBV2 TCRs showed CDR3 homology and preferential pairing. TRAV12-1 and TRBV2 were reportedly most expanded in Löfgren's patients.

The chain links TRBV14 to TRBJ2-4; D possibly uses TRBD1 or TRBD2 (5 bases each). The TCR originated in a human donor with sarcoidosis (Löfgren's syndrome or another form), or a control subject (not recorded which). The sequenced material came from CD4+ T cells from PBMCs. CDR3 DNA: TGTGCCAGCAGCCAAGCTTTGAGTCGGGGCCCCAAAAACATTCAGTACTTC. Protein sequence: CASSQALSRGPKNIQYF.